The 16 T cell receptor beta chains reported below all come from one sample, sequenced in a study of a mutant IDH1 vaccine in newly diagnosed glioma. Profiling relied on immunoSEQ multiplex PCR, and the TCRdb table lists in-frame clones only, not all of them. The sample lists fewer than 40,000 clones; 75% to 95% were seen once. Sample time point: week 47, end of study. Topical imiquimod accompanied each vaccine dose, which consisted of 300 ug of mutant IDH1 20-mer peptide. These receptors lack a known antigen. This sample comprised PBMCs, obtained from a glioma patient whose treatment included an IDH1 peptide vaccine. Receptor source: a woman aged 40 to 55 with glioma.

This clone was counted once. CDR3 protein: CASSPRQNTEAFF. The CDR3 DNA reads TGCGCCAGCAGTCCCAGACAGAACACTGAAGCTTTCTTT. The chain couples TRBV5-1 to TRBJ1-1; D gene unclear. The V and J ends lost 5 bases and 1 base respectively, with 9 bases between them. The CDR3 has 13 residues. In germline, CDR1 is SGHRS, CDR2 YFSETQ.

The chain couples TRBV11-2 to TRBJ1-1; D possibly corresponds to TRBD1 (6 bases). The CDR3 length is 11 residues. V dropped 5 bases and J dropped 7 bases, with 8 bases sitting between them. Per germline, CDR1 SGHAT and CDR2 FQNNGV. The CDR3 sequence is CASSQGFEAFF. In DNA form, the CDR3 reads TGTGCCAGCAGCCAGGGGTTTGAAGCTTTCTTT.

This chain connects TRBV7-8 to TRBJ2-7, with unresolved D. CDR3 size: 14 residues. Germline assignment: CDR1 SGHVS and CDR2 FQNEAQ. The V end was cut by 1 base, the J end by 1 base, with 8 bases between. CDR3 region: CASSLGPRSYEQYF. The DNA for the CDR3 is TGTGCCAGCAGCTTAGGCCCTAGGTCCTACGAGCAGTACTTC. The entire variable domain, with the rest obtained from reference TRBV7-8 and TRBJ2-7, is as follows: GAGVSQSPRYKVAKRGQDVALRCDPISGHVSLFWYQQALGQGPEFLTYFQNEAQLDKSGLPSDRFFAERPEGSVSTLKIQRTQQEDSAVYLCASSLGPRSYEQYFGPGTRLTVT.

This clone was seen only a few times. This chain connects TRBV13 to TRBJ1-2; D is unclear. The CDR3 is made up of 14 amino acids. V lost 1 base, J lost 0 bases, and 6 bases lay in between. From germline, CDR1 is PRHDT and CDR2 FYEKMQ (reference sequence). The CDR3 region is CASSLEESNYGYTF. The CDR3 coding sequence is TGTGCCAGCAGCTTAGAGGAGTCTAACTATGGCTACACCTTC.

This chain uses TRBV7-2 with TRBJ1-5; TRBD1 agrees at 7 bases. Germline CDR1 SGHTA, CDR2 FQGNSA. This CDR3 region has 14 residues. Germline trimming cut 5 bases from V and 4 bases from J; bases unmatched to any gene: 5. CDR3 coding DNA: TGTGCCAGCAGCCCTCGGACAGGAAATCAGCCCCAGCATTTT. Its protein is CASSPRTGNQPQHF.

V gene TRBV2 combines with J gene TRBJ2-3; D is uncertain. CDR1 and CDR2 from the germline V gene are SNHLY and FYNNEI. This CDR3 region has 14 residues. V lost 6 bases and J lost 3, with 13 bases in between. The CDR3 region is CASRVDTVTDTQYF. The CDR3 DNA is TGTGCCAGCAGGGTCGACACAGTGACAGATACGCAGTATTTT.

The chain is built from TRBV10-1 and TRBJ2-7; TRBD2 matches at 8 bases. Germline CDR1 is WNHNN and CDR2 is SYGVQD (reference sequence). V shed 4 bases and J 7 bases; nucleotides not matched to a gene: 9. The CDR3 covers 14 residues. CDR3 amino acids: CASSAGGRFGEQYF. The CDR3 nucleotides are TGCGCCAGCAGTGCGGGGGGGAGATTCGGAGAGCAGTACTTC.

Here the CDR3 DNA reads TGTGCCAGCAGCGCCGGGACAAATGGCAATCAGCCCCAGCATTTT. Translated, it gives CASSAGTNGNQPQHF. This chain connects TRBV6-5 to TRBJ1-5, with a possible D match to TRBD1 (6 bases). V was trimmed by 6 bases and J by 2 bases, leaving 14 bases between them. This CDR3 comprises 15 residues. The germline V gene encodes CDR1 MNHEY and CDR2 SVGAGI.

V and J are TRBV4-2 and TRBJ2-1; 9 bases agree with TRBD2. Germline V lookup: CDR1 LGHNA, CDR2 YNFKEQ. The CDR3 is 16 residues long. The J segment lost 10 bases and the V segment lost 0 bases, leaving 10 bases of the junction unmatched. The CDR3 is CASSQDERGAAREQFF. In DNA form, the CDR3 reads TGTGCCAGCAGCCAAGACGAGCGGGGGGCGGCCAGGGAGCAGTTCTTC.

The chain employs TRBV5-6 and TRBJ2-7, with TRBD1 matching 8 bases. The junction had 15 bases not matched to a gene; V was cut back by 3 bases and J by 7 bases. In germline, CDR1 is SGHDT, CDR2 YYEEEE. This CDR3 has 16 residues. As DNA, the CDR3 is TGTGCCAGCAGCTCCCCACCCGGACAGGGAGTCGGGGAGCAGTACTTC. Translation: CASSSPPGQGVGEQYF.

This clone has a handful of counts. The chain joins TRBV29-1 to TRBJ1-2; 8 positions agree with TRBD1. The CDR3 has 17 residues. V dropped 0 bases and J dropped 5; count of bases not matched to a gene: 14. Per germline, CDR1 SQVTM and CDR2 ANQGSEA. As DNA, the CDR3 is TGCAGCGTTGAAGATCAGGGGGACAGGACGCGGTGGTATGGCTACACCTTC. Translation: CSVEDQGDRTRWYGYTF.

The genes are TRBV7-2 and TRBJ2-3, with TRBD2 identical over 8 bases. Germline CDR1 reads SGHTA; CDR2 reads FQGNSA. The CDR3 spans 15 residues. V was pared by 1 base and J by 5 bases, with 5 bases of the junction left unmatched. The CDR3 spells CASSLGAGGKDTQYF. The CDR3 DNA is TGTGCCAGCAGCTTAGGTGCGGGGGGTAAAGATACGCAGTATTTT.

The chain recombines TRBV7-2 with TRBJ1-2; 9 bases map to TRBD1. The CDR3 is made up of 14 amino acids. Trimming at V came to 1 base and at J to 5 bases, leaving 2 bases not matched to a gene. The germline V gene encodes CDR1 SGHTA and CDR2 FQGNSA. CDR3 nucleotides: TGTGCCAGCAGCTTAGACAGGGGGCAATATGGCTACACCTTC. This codes for CASSLDRGQYGYTF.

A word on this clone: Other nucleotide sequences from this sample produce the same CDR3. V is TRBV10-3 and J is TRBJ2-7; D not certain. The CDR3 runs 13 residues. V shed 6 bases and J shed 0 bases, with 9 bases lying between them. CDR1 is ENHRY and CDR2 is SYGVKD in the germline V gene. The CDR3 region has the DNA TGTGCCATCAGACCGACGGGCTCCTACGAGCAGTACTTC. It is translated as CAIRPTGSYEQYF.

This chain joins TRBV7-9 and TRBJ1-5, with D possibly TRBD1 on 5 matching bases. This CDR3 comprises 14 residues. V was cut by 0 bases and J by 4 bases, with 7 bases left in between. Germline V gives CDR1 SEHNR, CDR2 FQNEAQ (reference sequence). The CDR3 DNA sequence: TGTGCCAGCAGCTTAGCTGACAGTAATCAGCCCCAGCATTTT. This codes for CASSLADSNQPQHF.

The CDR3 DNA reads TGTGCCAGCAACAGGGGTGGGGGTAGCAATCAGCCCCAGCATTTT. Translated: CASNRGGGSNQPQHF. The chain employs TRBV6-1 and TRBJ1-5, with 7 bases identical to TRBD1. V shed 7 bases, J shed 0 bases, and the junction held 6 bases outside the gene matches. CDR1 and CDR2 from the germline V gene are MNHNS and SASEGT. The CDR3 has 15 amino acids.